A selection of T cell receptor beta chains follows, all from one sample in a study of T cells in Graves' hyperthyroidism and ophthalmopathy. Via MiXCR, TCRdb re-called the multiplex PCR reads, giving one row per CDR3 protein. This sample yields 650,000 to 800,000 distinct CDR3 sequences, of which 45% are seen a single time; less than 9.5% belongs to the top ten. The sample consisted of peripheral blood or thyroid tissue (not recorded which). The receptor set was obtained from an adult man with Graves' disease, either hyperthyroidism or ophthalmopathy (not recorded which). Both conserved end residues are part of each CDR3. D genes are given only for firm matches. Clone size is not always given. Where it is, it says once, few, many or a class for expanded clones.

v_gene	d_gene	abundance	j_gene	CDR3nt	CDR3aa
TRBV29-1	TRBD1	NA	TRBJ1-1	TGCAGCCGAGGACAGGGAGGGGTTGAAGCTTTCTTT	CSRGQGGVEAFF
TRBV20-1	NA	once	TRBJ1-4	TGCAGTGCTAGTCCCGGCGGTGAAAAACTGTTTTTT	CSASPGGEKLFF
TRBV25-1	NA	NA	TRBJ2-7	TGTGCCAGCAGTGATTCGATGCGGGGGCCAGCCTACGAGCAGTACTTC	CASSDSMRGPAYEQYF
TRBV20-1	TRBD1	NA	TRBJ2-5	TGCAGTGCCCCTACAGGGGGCGCGAAGAGAGAGACCCAGTACTTC	CSAPTGGAKRETQYF
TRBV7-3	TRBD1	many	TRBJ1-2	TGTGCCAGCAGCTCGACCGGGACAGGGGTCTATGGCTACACCTTC	CASSSTGTGVYGYTF
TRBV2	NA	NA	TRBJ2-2	TGTGCCAGCAGTGAAGAGGGCCTGGGGGCGGCCGGGGAGCTGTTTTTT	CASSEEGLGAAGELFF
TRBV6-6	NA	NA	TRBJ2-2	TGTGCCAGCAGACCCGGGGCCACGGCCGGGGAGCTGTTTTTT	CASRPGATAGELFF
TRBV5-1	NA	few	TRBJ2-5	TGCGCCAGCAGCTATGGACGGTTCGATGTGGAGACCCAGTACTTC	CASSYGRFDVETQYF
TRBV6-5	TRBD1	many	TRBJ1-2	TGTGCCAGCACGGGCCGGGGACAGGGACATGGCTACACCTTC	CASTGRGQGHGYTF
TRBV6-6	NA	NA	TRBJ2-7	TGTGCCGGCAACCCGGGCAGCTCCTACGAGCAGTACTTC	CAGNPGSSYEQYF
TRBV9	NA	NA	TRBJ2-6	TGTGCCAGCAGCGTTGGACTTGGCACTGGGGCCAACGTCCTGACTTTC	CASSVGLGTGANVLTF
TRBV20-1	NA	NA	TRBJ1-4	TGCAGTGCTAGGGGCCCATATAATGAAAAACTGTTTTTT	CSARGPYNEKLFF
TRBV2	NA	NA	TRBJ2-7	TGTGCCAGCAGTGGGCGTGGACAGCCCCAGCAGTACTTC	CASSGRGQPQQYF
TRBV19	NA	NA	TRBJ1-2	TGTGCCTGGAGTGTCCCCATAGGGGCCTATGGCTACACCTTC	CAWSVPIGAYGYTF
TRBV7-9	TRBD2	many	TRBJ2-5	TGTGCCAGCAGCTTAGCACGGCTAGCGGGGGCCCAGGTGGAGACCCAGTACTTC	CASSLARLAGAQVETQYF
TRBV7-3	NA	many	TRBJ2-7	TGTGCCAGCAGCTTAACTCATGCCTACGAGCAGTACTTC	CASSLTHAYEQYF
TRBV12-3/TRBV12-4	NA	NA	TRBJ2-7	TGTGCCATCAGTTACCAGTACGAGCAGTACTTC	CAISYQYEQYF
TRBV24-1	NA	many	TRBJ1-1	TGTGCCACCAGTGATATCGGACAGACCGAAGCTTTCTTT	CATSDIGQTEAFF
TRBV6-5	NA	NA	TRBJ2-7	TGTGCCAGCGGAGCCGGGACGGAGCCCTACGAGCAGTACTTC	CASGAGTEPYEQYF
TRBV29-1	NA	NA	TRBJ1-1	TGCAGCGAGCAGGCGGGCACTGAAGCTTTCTTT	CSEQAGTEAFF